This T cell receptor beta chain was identified in a study of T-cell reconstitution after alpha-beta-depleted transplantation in children. With respect to this clonotype: Its target is unknown.

TCRbeta library construction was performed incorporating unique molecular identifiers. TCRdb re-derived calls from the PCR reads in MiXCR, one entry per CDR3 protein. This table holds around 490,000 distinct CDR3 sequences, about an eighth found once. Germline values: CDR1 SGHAT, CDR2 FQNNGV. V lost 5 bases and J 6 bases, leaving 27 bases between the germline ends. The CDR3 is made up of 18 amino acids. General observations from the study: T-cell numbers and diversity, one year after transplant, stemmed largely from T cells that were newly produced. Diversity of TCRbeta at day 60 was high in some patients, arising from surviving recipient T cells and thymic progenitors. By about two months after transplant, alpha-beta T cells reportedly arose from several hundred graft clones that had expanded.

The J gene is TRBJ2-3, the V gene TRBV11-2, with D perhaps assigned TRBD1 or TRBD2 (6 bases each). This sequence originates from a female patient aged 2-15 years who had a stem cell transplant for aplastic anemia, so the T cells may come from the graft donor. Source: PBMCs, mostly from graft donor cells, taken 180 days after TCRalphabeta/CD19-depleted stem cell transplant. The chain's CDR3 is CASSPRAVSGGIRDTQYF. CDR3 in DNA: TGTGCCAGCAGCCCCCGAGCGGTTTCCGGGGGCATCAGGGATACGCAGTATTTT.